This T cell receptor (beta chain) was found in a study of T cell responses to AZD1222 COVID-19 vaccine. Broader study findings: Compared with day 0, the breadth and depth of the Spike-specific TCR repertoire rose significantly after two doses of AZD1222.

Clones were sequenced by immunoSEQ multiplex PCR, and TCRdb holds only the in-frame ones, with some missing. There are some 150,000 clones in the sample; just over 85% occur only once, and approximately 3.4% lies in the top ten. Points on this clone: The antigen remains unidentified. Other DNA sequences in the sample encode the same CDR3.

The V end lost 5 bases, the J end lost 2 bases, and 2 bases lay between the germline ends. The CDR3 contains 11 residues. The sequences come from peripheral blood, collected on day 0 of AZD1222 vaccination. This TCR was recovered from an adult in good health. V and J are TRBV12-3 or TRBV12-4 and TRBJ2-3; no definite D call. The CDR3 DNA is TGTGCCAGCAGTCTCACAGATACGCAGTATTTT. Its protein product is CASSLTDTQYF.